A selection of T cell receptor beta chains follows, all from one sample in a study of blood T cell repertoires in COVID-19. The repertoire was sequenced with immunoSEQ multiplex PCR; TCRdb's copy has only in-frame clones and lacks some. This sample has 70,000 to 100,000 clones, with 80% to 90% found just once. Material: peripheral blood. Source of these receptors: a woman aged 80 or over with acute or convalescent COVID-19. Each CDR3 is given with its conserved first and last residue. The D gene is left open where the match is weak. The size field is filled for only some rows; it gives once, few, many or a size class.

clone_size,j_call,v_call,d_call,cdr3_aa,cdr3_nt
.,TRBJ2-5,TRBV12-3/TRBV12-4,.,CASSLTEKTQYF,TGTGCCAGCAGTTTAACAGAGAAGACCCAGTACTTC
.,TRBJ1-5,TRBV6-1,TRBD1,CASSEATGRSNQPQHF,TGTGCCAGCAGTGAAGCGACAGGGCGAAGCAATCAGCCCCAGCATTTT
.,TRBJ1-2,TRBV2,TRBD1,CASSRDRDSENGYTF,TGTGCCAGCAGCCGGGACAGGGATTCGGAAAATGGCTACACCTTC
.,TRBJ2-7,TRBV11-2,TRBD1,CASSFPSPHRGKNEQYF,TGTGCCAGCAGCTTCCCCTCGCCCCACAGGGGGAAGAACGAGCAGTACTTC
once,TRBJ2-5,TRBV19,TRBD1,CASRLTGSGETQYF,TGTGCCAGTAGATTGACAGGGTCGGGAGAGACCCAGTACTTC
once,TRBJ1-5,TRBV27,.,CASTSRGLSNQPQHF,TGTGCCAGCACCTCCCGGGGTCTTAGCAATCAGCCCCAGCATTTT
.,TRBJ1-2,TRBV29-1,TRBD1,CSVEGDRGVPYGYTF,TGCAGCGTTGAAGGGGACAGGGGGGTCCCCTATGGCTACACCTTC
.,TRBJ1-2,TRBV5-4,TRBD1,CASSFAGQGVTFYGYTF,TGTGCCAGCAGCTTCGCGGGACAGGGGGTGACGTTTTATGGCTACACCTTC
.,TRBJ1-5,TRBV27,.,CASSPRGPQRPQHF,TGTGCCAGCAGTCCCCGAGGGCCGCAAAGGCCCCAGCATTTT
.,TRBJ2-2,TRBV6-5,TRBD1,CASRPGTGHTGELFF,TGTGCCAGCAGGCCCGGGACAGGGCACACCGGGGAGCTGTTTTTT
.,TRBJ1-3,TRBV18,.,CASSPGGISGNTIYF,TGTGCCAGCTCTCCCGGGGGGATCTCTGGAAACACCATATATTTT
.,TRBJ2-2,TRBV18,TRBD1,CASSPRRGRTGELFF,TGTGCCAGCTCACCACGCAGGGGGCGGACCGGGGAGCTGTTTTTT
once,TRBJ1-2,TRBV19,TRBD1,CASSTTPTGPNYGYTF,TGTGCCAGTAGTACAACCCCGACAGGGCCTAACTATGGCTACACCTTC
.,TRBJ2-3,TRBV6-2/TRBV6-3,TRBD1,CASSIPGQGSTQYF,TGTGCCAGCAGTATCCCGGGACAGGGGAGTACGCAGTATTTT
.,TRBJ1-5,TRBV6-2/TRBV6-3,.,CASSYSGGFNQPQHF,TGTGCCAGCAGTTACTCGGGAGGGTTCAATCAGCCCCAGCATTTT
.,TRBJ1-6,TRBV27,.,CASSLVAGIYNSPLHF,TGTGCCAGCAGTTTGGTAGCGGGGATCTATAATTCACCCCTCCACTTT
few,TRBJ2-2,TRBV6-5,.,CASRQETVNTGELFF,TGTGCCAGCAGACAAGAGACAGTGAACACCGGGGAGCTGTTTTTT
.,TRBJ2-3,TRBV6-5,.,CASSYRGTDTQYF,TGTGCCAGCAGTTACAGGGGGACAGATACGCAGTATTTT
.,TRBJ2-1,TRBV11-2,TRBD2,CASSPGGFDNEQFF,TGTGCCAGCAGCCCGGGGGGGTTTGACAATGAGCAGTTCTTC
.,TRBJ2-3,TRBV27,.,CASSFFRRVNGGSTDTQYF,TGTGCCAGCAGTTTTTTTAGGCGGGTTAACGGGGGTTCCACAGATACGCAGTATTTT
few,TRBJ2-5,TRBV18,.,CASSPRESFAETQYF,TGTGCCAGCTCACCACGAGAATCGTTCGCAGAGACCCAGTACTTC
.,TRBJ1-1,TRBV29-1,.,CSVVAFMNTEAFF,TGCAGCGTTGTGGCTTTCATGAACACTGAAGCTTTCTTT
few,TRBJ2-3,TRBV6-5,TRBD2,CASSQTSARTDTQYF,TGTGCCAGCAGCCAAACTAGCGCTCGCACAGATACGCAGTATTTT
.,TRBJ1-5,TRBV19,.,CASSLDAVSNQPQHF,TGTGCCAGTAGCCTAGACGCGGTTAGCAATCAGCCCCAGCATTTT
.,TRBJ2-6,TRBV6-1,TRBD1,CASSENPGTAGANVLTF,TGTGCCAGCAGTGAAAACCCCGGGACAGCTGGGGCCAACGTCCTGACTTTC
.,TRBJ2-1,TRBV4-1,TRBD2,CASSQGTSGGAYNEQFF,TGCGCCAGCAGCCAAGGGACTAGCGGGGGGGCTTACAATGAGCAGTTCTTC
few,TRBJ1-6,TRBV5-6,TRBD1,CASSLVGQGGYSPLHF,TGTGCCAGCAGCTTGGTTGGACAGGGGGGATATTCACCCCTCCACTTT
.,TRBJ2-1,TRBV11-2,TRBD2,CASSTSAGGKNEQFF,TGTGCCAGCAGCACCTCAGCGGGGGGGAAGAATGAGCAGTTCTTC
.,TRBJ1-1,TRBV5-1,.,CASSFTAGVNTEAFF,TGCGCCAGCAGCTTCACTGCAGGGGTGAACACTGAAGCTTTCTTT
.,TRBJ1-2,TRBV11-2,TRBD1,CASSAGTETYGYTF,TGTGCCAGCAGCGCCGGGACAGAAACCTATGGCTACACCTTC
.,TRBJ2-7,TRBV19,TRBD2,CASSTGLASDEQYF,TGTGCCAGTAGTACAGGACTAGCCAGTGACGAGCAGTACTTC
few,TRBJ2-5,TRBV2,.,CASTPSETQYF,TGTGCCAGCACCCCCTCCGAGACCCAGTACTTC